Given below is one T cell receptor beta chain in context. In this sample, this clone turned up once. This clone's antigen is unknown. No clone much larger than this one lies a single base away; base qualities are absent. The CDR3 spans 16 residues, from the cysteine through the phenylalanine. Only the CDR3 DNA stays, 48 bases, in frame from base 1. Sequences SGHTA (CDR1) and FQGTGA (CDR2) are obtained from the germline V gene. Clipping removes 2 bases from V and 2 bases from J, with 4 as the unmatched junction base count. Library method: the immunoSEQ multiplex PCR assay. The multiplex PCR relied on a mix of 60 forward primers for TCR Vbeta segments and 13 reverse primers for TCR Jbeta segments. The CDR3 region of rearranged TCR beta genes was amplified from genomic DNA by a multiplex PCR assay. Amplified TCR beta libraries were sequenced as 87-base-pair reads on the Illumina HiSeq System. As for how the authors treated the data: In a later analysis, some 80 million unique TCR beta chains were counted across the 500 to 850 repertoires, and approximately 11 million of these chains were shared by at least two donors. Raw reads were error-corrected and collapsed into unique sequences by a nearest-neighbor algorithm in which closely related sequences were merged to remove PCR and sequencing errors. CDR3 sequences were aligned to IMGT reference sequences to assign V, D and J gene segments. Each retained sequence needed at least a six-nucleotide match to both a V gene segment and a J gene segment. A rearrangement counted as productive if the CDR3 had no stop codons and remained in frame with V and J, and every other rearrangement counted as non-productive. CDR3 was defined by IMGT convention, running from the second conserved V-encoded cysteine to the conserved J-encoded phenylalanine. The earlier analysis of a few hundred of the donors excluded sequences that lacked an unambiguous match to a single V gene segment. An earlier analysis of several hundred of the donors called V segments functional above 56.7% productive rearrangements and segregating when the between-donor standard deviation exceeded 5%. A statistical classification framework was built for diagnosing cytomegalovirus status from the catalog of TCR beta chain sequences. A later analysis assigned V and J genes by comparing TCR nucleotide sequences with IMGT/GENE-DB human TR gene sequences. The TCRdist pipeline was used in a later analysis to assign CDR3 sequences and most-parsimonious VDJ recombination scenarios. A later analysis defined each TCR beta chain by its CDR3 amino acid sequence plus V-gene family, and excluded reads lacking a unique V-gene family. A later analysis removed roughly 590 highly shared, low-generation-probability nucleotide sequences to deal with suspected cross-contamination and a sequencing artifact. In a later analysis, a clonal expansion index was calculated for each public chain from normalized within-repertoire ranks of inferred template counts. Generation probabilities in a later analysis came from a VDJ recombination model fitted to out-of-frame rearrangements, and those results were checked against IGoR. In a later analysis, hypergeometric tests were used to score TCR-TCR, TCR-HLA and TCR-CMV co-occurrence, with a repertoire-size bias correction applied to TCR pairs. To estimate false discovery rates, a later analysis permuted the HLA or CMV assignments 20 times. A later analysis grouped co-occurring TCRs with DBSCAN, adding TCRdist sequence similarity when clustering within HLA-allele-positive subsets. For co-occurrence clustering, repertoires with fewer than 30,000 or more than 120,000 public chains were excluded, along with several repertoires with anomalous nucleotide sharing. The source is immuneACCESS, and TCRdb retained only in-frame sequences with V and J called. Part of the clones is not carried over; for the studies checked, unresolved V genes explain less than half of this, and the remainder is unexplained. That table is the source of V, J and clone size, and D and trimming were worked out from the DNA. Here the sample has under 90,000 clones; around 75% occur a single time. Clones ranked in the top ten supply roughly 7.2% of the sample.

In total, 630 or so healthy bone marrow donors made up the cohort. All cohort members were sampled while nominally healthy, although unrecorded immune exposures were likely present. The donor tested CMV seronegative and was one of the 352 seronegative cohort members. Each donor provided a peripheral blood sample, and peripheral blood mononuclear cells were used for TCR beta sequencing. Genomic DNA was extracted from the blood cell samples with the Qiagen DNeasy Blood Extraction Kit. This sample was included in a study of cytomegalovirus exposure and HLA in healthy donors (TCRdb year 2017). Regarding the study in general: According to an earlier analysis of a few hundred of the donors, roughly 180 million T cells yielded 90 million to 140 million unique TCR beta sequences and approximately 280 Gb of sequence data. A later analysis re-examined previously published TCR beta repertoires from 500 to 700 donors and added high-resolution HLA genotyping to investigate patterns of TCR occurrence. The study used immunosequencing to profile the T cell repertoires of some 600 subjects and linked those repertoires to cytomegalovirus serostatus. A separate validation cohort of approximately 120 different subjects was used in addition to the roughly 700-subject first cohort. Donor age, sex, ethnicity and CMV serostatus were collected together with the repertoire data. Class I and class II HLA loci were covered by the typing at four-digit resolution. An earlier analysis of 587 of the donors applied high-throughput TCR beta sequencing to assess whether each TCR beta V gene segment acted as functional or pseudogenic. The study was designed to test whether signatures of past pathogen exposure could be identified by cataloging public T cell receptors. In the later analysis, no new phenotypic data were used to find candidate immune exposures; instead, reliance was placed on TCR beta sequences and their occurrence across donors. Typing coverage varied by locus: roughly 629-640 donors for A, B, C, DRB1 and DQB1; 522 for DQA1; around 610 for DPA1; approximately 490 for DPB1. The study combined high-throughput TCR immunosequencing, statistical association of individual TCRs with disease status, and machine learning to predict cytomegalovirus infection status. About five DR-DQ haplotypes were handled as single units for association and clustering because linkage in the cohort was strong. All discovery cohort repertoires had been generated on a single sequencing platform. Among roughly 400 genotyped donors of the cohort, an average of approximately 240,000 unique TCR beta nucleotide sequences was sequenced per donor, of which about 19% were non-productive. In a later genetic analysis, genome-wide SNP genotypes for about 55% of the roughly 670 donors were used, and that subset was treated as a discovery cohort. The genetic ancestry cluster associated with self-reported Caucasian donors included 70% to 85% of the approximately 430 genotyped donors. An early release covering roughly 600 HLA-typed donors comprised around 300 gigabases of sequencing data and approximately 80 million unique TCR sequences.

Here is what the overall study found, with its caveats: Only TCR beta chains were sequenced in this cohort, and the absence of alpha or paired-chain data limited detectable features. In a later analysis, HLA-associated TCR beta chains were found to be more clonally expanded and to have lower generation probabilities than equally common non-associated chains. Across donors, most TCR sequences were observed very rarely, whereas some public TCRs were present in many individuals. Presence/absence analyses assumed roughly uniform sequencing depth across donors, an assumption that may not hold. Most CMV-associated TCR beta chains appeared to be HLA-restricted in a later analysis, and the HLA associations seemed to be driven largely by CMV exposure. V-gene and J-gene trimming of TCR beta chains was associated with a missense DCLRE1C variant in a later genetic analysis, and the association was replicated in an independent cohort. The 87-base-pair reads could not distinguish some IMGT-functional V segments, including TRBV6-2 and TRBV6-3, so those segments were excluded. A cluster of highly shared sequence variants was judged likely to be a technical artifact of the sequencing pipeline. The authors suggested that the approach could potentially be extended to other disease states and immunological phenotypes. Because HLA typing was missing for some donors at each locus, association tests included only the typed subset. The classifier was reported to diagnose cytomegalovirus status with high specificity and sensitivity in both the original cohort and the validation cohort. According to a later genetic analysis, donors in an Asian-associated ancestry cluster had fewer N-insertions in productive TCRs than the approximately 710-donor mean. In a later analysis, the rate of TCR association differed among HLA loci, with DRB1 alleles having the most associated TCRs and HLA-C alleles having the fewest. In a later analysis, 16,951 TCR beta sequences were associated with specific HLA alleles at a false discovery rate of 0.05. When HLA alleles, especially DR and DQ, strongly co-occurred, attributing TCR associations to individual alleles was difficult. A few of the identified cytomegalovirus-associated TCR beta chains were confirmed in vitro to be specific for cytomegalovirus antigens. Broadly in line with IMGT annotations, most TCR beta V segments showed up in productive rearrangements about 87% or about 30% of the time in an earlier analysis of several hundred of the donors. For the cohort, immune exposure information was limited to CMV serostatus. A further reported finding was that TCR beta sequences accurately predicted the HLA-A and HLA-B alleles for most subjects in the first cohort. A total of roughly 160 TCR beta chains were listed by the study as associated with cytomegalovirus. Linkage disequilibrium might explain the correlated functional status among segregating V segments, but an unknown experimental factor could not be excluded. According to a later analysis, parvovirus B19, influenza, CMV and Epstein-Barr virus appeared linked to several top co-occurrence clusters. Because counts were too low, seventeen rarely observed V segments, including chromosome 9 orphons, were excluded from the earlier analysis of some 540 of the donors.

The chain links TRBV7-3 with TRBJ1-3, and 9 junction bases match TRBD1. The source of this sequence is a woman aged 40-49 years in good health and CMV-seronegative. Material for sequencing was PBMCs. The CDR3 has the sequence CASSLSGTGTGNTIYF. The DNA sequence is TGTGCCAGCAGCTTATCCGGGACAGGGACTGGAAACACCATATATTTT.